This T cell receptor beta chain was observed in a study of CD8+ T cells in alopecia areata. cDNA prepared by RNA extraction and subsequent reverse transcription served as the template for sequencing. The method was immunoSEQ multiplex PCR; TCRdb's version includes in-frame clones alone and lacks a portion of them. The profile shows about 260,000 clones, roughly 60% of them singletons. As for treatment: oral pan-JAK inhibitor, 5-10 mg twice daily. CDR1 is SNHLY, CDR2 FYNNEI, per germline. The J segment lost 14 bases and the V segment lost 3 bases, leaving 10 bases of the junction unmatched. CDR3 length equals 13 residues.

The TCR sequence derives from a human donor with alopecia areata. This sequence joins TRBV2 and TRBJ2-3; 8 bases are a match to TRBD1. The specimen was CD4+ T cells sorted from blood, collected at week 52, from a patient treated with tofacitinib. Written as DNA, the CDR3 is TGTGCCAGCAGTGAGCGGACAGGGTTCCGTGGGTATTTT. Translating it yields CASSERTGFRGYF.